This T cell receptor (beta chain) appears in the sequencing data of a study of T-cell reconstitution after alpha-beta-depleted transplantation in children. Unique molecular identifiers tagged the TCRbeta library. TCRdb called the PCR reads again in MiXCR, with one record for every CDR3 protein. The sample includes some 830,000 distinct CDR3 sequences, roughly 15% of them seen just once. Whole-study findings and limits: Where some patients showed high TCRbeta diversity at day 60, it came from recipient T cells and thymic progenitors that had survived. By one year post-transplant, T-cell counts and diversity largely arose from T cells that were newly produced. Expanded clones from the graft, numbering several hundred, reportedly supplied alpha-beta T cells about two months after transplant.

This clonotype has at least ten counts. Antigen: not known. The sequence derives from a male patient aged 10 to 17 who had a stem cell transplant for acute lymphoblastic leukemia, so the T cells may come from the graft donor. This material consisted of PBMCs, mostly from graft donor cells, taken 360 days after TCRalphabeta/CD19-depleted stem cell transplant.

Written as DNA, the CDR3 is TGTGCCAGCAGTCCGACCAACTATGGCTACACCTTC. This sequence encodes CASSPTNYGYTF. The chain employs TRBV25-1 and TRBJ1-2; D is unclear. V was cut by 5 bases and J by 2 bases, with 6 bases left in between. Germline V CDR1 and CDR2: MGHDK, SYGVNS. The CDR3 is made up of 12 amino acids.